This T cell receptor beta chain was identified in a study of blood T cell repertoires in COVID-19. Study at large: Nucleic acid was either cDNA or gDNA, and it came from T cells, B-cell-depleted T cells, or PBMCs.

Germline values: CDR1 MGHRA, CDR2 YSYEKL. Deletions cut 1 base from V and 1 base from J, with 4 bases between. CDR3 length: 13 amino acids. In the authors' methods: Cell counts per sample came from amplifying reference gene primers. Sequenced by immunoSEQ multiplex PCR; TCRdb stores in-frame clones only, minus some. Clonal size and the V and J genes are those of that table, whereas D and trimming came from the DNA. Among 200,000 to 250,000 clones listed, roughly four fifths were seen once. The sequence came from a man between 35 and 55 years old who had recovered from COVID-19. The chain is built from TRBV4-1 and TRBJ2-5, with D hard to call. Sequenced: PBMCs or T cells enriched from blood (not recorded which). The CDR3 sequence: CASSQGLQETQYF. CDR3 DNA: TGCGCCAGCAGCCAAGGACTCCAAGAGACCCAGTACTTC.